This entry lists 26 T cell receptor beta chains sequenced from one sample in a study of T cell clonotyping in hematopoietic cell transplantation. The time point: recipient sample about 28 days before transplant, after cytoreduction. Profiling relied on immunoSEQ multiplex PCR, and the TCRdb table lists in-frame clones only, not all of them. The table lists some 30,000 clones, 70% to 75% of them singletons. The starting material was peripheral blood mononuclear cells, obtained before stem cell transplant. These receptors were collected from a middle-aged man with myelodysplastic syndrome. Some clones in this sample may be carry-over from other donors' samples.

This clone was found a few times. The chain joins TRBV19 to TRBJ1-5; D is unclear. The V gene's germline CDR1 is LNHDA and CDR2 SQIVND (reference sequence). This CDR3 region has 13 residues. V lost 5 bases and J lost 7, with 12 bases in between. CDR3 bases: TGTGCCAGTAGTCTGATTCCGGGACAGCCCCAGCATTTT. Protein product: CASSLIPGQPQHF.

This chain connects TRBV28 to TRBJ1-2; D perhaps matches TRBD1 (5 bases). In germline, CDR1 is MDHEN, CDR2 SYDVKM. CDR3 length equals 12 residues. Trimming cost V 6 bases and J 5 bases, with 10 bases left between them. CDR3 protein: CASSLGGYGYTF. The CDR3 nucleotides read TGTGCCAGCAGCCTTGGGGGGTATGGCTACACCTTC.

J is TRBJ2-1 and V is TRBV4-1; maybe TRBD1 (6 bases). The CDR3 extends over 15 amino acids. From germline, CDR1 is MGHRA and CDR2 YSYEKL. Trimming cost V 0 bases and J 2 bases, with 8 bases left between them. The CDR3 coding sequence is TGCGCCAGCAGCCAAGATCCAGGGGCCTACAATGAGCAGTTCTTC. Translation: CASSQDPGAYNEQFF.

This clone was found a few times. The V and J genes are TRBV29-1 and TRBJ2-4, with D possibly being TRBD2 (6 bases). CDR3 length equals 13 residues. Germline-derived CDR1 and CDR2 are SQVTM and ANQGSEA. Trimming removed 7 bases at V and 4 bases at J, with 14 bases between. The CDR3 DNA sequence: TGCAGCGGCAAGATTAGCGGAAAAAACATTCAGTACTTC. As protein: CSGKISGKNIQYF.

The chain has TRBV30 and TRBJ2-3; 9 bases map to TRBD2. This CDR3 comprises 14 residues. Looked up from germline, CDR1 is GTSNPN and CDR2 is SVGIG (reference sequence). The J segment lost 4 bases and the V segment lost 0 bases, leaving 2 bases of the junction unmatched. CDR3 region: CAWSVAGGADTQYF. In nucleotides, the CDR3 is TGTGCCTGGAGTGTAGCGGGAGGAGCAGATACGCAGTATTTT. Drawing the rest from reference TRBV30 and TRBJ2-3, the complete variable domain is SQTIHQWPATLVQPVGSPLSLECTVEGTSNPNLYWYRQAAGRGLQLLFYSVGIGQISSEVPQNLSASRPQDRQFILSSKKLLLSDSGFYLCAWSVAGGADTQYFGPGTRLTVL.

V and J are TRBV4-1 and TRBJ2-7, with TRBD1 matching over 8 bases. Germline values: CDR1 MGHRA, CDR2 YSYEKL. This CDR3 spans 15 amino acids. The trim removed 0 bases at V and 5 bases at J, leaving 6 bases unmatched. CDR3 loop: CASSQDRTGSNEQYF. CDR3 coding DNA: TGCGCCAGCAGCCAAGACCGGACAGGGTCCAACGAGCAGTACTTC.

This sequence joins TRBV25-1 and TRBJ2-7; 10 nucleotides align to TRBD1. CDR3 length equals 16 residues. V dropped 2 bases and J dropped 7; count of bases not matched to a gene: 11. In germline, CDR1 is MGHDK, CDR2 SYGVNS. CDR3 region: CASSEKGGTGVREQYF. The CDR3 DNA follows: TGTGCCAGCAGTGAAAAGGGGGGGACAGGGGTAAGGGAGCAGTACTTC.

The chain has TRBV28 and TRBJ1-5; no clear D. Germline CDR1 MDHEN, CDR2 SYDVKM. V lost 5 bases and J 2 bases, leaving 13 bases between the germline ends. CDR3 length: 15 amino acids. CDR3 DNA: TGTGCCAGCAGTCCCCCGGCGAGGGGCAATCAGCCCCAGCATTTT. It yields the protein CASSPPARGNQPQHF. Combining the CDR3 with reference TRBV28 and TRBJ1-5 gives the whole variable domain DVKVTQSSRYLVKRTGEKVFLECVQDMDHENMFWYRQDPGLGLRLIYFSYDVKMKEKGDIPEGYSVSREKKERFSLILESASTNQTSMYLCASSPPARGNQPQHFGDGTRLSIL.

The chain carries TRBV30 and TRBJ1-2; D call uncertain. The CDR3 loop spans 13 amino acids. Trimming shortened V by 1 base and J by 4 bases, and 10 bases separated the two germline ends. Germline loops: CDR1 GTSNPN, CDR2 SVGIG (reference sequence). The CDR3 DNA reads TGTGCCTGGAGTGCACAGCCGCCCTATGGCTACACCTTC. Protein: CAWSAQPPYGYTF.

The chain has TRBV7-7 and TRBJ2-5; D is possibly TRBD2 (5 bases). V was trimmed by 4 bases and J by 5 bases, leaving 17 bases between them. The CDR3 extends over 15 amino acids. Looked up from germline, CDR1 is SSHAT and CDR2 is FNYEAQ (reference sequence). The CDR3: CASSSMDGVGETQYF. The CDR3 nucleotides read TGTGCCAGCAGCTCAATGGACGGGGTAGGGGAGACCCAGTACTTC.

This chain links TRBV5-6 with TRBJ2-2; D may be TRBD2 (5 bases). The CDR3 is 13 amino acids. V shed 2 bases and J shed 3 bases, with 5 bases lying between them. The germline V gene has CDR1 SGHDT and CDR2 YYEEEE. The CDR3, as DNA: TGTGCCAGCAGCTTCGGGGACACCGGGGAGCTGTTTTTT. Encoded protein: CASSFGDTGELFF.

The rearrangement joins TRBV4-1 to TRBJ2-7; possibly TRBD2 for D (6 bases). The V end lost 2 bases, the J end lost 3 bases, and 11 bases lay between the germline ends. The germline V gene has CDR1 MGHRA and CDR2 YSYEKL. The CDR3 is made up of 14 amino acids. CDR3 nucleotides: TGCGCCAGCAGCCAACCCGGACTAATCTACGAGCAGTACTTC. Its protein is CASSQPGLIYEQYF.

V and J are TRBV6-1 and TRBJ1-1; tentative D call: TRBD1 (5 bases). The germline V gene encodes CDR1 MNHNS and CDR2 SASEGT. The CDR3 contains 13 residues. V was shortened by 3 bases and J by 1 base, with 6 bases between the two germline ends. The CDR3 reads CASSEGTNTEAFF. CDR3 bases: TGTGCCAGCAGTGAGGGGACGAACACTGAAGCTTTCTTT.

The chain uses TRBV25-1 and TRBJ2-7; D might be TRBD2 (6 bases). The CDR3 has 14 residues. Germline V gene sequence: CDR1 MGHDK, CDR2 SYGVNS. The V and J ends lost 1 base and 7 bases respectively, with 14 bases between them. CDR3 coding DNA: TGTGCCAGCAGTGAATCCCCCTCGGGGGTGGAGCAGTACTTC. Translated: CASSESPSGVEQYF.

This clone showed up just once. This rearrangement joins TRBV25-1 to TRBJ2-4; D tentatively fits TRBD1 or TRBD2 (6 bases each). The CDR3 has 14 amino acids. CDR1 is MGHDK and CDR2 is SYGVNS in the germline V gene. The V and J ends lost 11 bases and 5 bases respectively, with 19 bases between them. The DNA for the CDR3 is TGTGCCTCTACCCAGGGGTCGGGGGAAAACATTCAGTACTTC. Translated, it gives CASTQGSGENIQYF.

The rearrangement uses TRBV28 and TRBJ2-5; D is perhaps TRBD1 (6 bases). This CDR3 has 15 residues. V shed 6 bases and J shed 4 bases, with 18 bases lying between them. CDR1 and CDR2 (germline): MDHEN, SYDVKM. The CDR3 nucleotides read TGTGCCAGCAGCCGCTACGGGCAGGGGAGAGAGACCCAGTACTTC. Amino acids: CASSRYGQGRETQYF. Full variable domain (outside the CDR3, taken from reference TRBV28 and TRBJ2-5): DVKVTQSSRYLVKRTGEKVFLECVQDMDHENMFWYRQDPGLGLRLIYFSYDVKMKEKGDIPEGYSVSREKKERFSLILESASTNQTSMYLCASSRYGQGRETQYFGPGTRLLVL.

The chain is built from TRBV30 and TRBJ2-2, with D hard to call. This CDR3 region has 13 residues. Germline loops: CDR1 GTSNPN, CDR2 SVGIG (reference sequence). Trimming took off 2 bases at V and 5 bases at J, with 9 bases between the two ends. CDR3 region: CAWSPYGTGELFF. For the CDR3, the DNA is TGTGCCTGGAGTCCCTATGGTACCGGGGAGCTGTTTTTT.

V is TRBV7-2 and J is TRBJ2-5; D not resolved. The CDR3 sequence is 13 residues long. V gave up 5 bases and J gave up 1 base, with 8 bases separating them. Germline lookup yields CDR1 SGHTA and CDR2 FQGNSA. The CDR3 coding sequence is TGTGCCAGCAGCCTACAACGCCAAGAGACCCAGTACTTC. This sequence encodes CASSLQRQETQYF.

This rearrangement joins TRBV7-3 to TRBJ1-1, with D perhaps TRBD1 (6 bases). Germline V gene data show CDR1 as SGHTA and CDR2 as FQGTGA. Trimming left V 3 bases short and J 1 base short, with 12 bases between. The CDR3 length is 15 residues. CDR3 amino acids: CASSLFGGANTEAFF. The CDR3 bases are TGTGCCAGCAGCTTGTTCGGGGGCGCGAACACTGAAGCTTTCTTT.

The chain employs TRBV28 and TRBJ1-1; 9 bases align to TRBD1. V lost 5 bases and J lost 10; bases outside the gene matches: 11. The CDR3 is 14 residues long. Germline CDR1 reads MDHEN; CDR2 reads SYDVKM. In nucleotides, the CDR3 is TGTGCCAGCAGTCTGACAGGGGGGGGCCTCGCAGCTTTCTTT. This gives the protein CASSLTGGGLAAFF.

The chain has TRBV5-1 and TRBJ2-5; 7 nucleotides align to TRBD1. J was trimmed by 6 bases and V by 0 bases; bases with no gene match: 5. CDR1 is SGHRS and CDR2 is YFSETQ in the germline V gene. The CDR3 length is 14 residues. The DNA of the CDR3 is TGCGCCAGCAGCTTGGGACAGGGTCCCAAGACCCAGTACTTC. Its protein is CASSLGQGPKTQYF.

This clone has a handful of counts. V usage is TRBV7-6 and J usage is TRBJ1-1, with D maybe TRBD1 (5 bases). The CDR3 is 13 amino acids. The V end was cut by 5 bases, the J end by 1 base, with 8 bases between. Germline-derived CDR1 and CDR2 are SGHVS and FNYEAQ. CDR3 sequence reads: CASSLDKNTEAFF. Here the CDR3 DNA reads TGTGCCAGCAGCCTGGACAAGAACACTGAAGCTTTCTTT. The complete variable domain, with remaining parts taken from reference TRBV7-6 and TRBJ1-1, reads GAGVSQSPRYKVTKRGQDVALRCDPISGHVSLYWYRQALGQGPEFLTYFNYEAQQDKSGLPNDRFSAERPEGSISTLTIQRTEQRDSAMYRCASSLDKNTEAFFGQGTRLTVV.

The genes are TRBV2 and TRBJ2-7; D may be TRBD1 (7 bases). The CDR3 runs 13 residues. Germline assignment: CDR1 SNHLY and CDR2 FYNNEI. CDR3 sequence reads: CAGGGDSTYEQYF. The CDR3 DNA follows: TGTGCTGGAGGCGGGGACAGCACATACGAGCAGTACTTC.

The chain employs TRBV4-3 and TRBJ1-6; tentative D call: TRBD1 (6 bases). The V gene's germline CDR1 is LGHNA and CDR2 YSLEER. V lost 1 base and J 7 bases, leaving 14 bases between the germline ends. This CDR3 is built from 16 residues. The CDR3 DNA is TGCGCCAGCAGCCAAGTGCCGGGGGCGGCAAATTCACCCCTCCACTTT. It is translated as CASSQVPGAANSPLHF.

CDR3 DNA sequence: TGTGCCAGCAGCTTTACAGGGGTAGCCAAAAACATTCAGTACTTC. Translation gives CASSFTGVAKNIQYF. The rearrangement joins TRBV7-2 to TRBJ2-4; 7 nucleotides agree with TRBD1. The V and J ends lost 3 bases and 0 bases, in that order; junction bases with no gene match: 2. The CDR3 runs to 15 residues. Germline CDR1 and CDR2: SGHTA and FQGNSA.

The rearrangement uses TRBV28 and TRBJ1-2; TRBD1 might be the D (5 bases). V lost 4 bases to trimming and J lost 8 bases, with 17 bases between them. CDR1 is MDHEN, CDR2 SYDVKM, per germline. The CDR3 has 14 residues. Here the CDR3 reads CASSYPGGAGGYTF. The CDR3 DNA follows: TGTGCCAGCAGTTACCCGGGAGGGGCGGGGGGCTACACCTTC.